This TCR beta chain was sequenced in a study of CD8+ T cells in alopecia areata. Whole-study findings and limits: Unlike in mice, where it was clearer, TCR sharing across patients was less clear, possibly HLA-related. Relative to normal scalp, lesional scalp, especially alopecia totalis/universalis, showed higher clonality.

Concerning this clone itself: Its cognate antigen is unknown.

Germline trimming cut 3 bases from V and 1 base from J; bases unmatched to any gene: 5. Looked up from germline, CDR1 is MGHRA and CDR2 is YSYEKL. This CDR3 is built from 16 residues. Following RNA extraction, reverse transcription yielded cDNA that acted as the sequencing template. TCRdb keeps only in-frame clones here, not all; method: immunoSEQ multiplex PCR. The top ten clones hold around 2.7% of a sample with some 110,000 clones, approximately 60% of them seen once. Sequenced input: CD4+ T cells sorted from blood. The chain carries TRBV4-1 and TRBJ2-1, with 8 bases lining up with TRBD1. This receptor was obtained from a human donor in good health. DNA of the CDR3: TGCGCCAGCAGCCACGGACAGGGAAGGTCCTACAATGAGCAGTTCTTC. As protein: CASSHGQGRSYNEQFF.